This is a list of T cell receptor beta chains from one sample in a study of blood T cell repertoires in COVID-19. Clones were read by immunoSEQ multiplex PCR, and TCRdb kept only the in-frame ones, dropping some. The sample has approximately 160,000 clones, about four fifths seen once; the top ten hold less than 4%. The sequenced sample was PBMCs or T cells enriched from blood (not recorded which). The receptor source for this set is a woman aged 50 to 65 in a cohort exposed to, infected with or recovered from COVID-19 (not recorded which). Each CDR3 is given with its conserved first and last residue. A D gene is named only where the DNA matches it firmly. Clone size is given for some rows only: seen once, a few or many times, or a class if the clone is expanded.

size: -
D: TRBD2
V: TRBV5-1
J: TRBJ2-5
DNA: TGCGCCAGCAGCCGAGACGCAGCGAGTACTAGCGGGTTCCAAGAGACCCAGTACTTC
CDR3: CASSRDAASTSGFQETQYF

size: -
D: -
V: TRBV30
J: TRBJ2-3
DNA: TGTGCCTGGGGCAACCTCAGAACAGATACGCAGTATTTT
CDR3: CAWGNLRTDTQYF

size: -
D: -
V: TRBV6-5
J: TRBJ2-6
DNA: TGTGCCACTACTGGACCGTTTCGGGACAACGTCCTGACTTTC
CDR3: CATTGPFRDNVLTF

size: -
D: TRBD1
V: TRBV28
J: TRBJ1-4
DNA: TGTGCCAGCAGTTCACGACAGGGGGATGAAAAACTGTTTTTT
CDR3: CASSSRQGDEKLFF

size: -
D: TRBD2
V: TRBV9
J: TRBJ2-3
DNA: TGTGCCAGCAGCGCCAAAAATCGGGGGGGCAGCACAGATACGCAGTATTTT
CDR3: CASSAKNRGGSTDTQYF

size: -
D: TRBD2
V: TRBV10-3
J: TRBJ2-1
DNA: TGTGCCATCAGTGGACGGGAGGGTAGTGGGGGACTCTCCTACAATGAGCAGTTCTTC
CDR3: CAISGREGSGGLSYNEQFF

size: -
D: -
V: TRBV6-5
J: TRBJ1-1
DNA: TGTGCCAGCAAACTCCCCCAGAACACTGAAGCTTTCTTT
CDR3: CASKLPQNTEAFF

size: -
D: TRBD1
V: TRBV5-1
J: TRBJ2-5
DNA: TGCGCCAGCAGCTCGGCCGGGACAGTACAAGAGACCCAGTACTTC
CDR3: CASSSAGTVQETQYF

size: -
D: TRBD1
V: TRBV10-2
J: TRBJ2-3
DNA: TGCGCCAGCAGAGAGACAGGGTATTATACGCAGTATTTT
CDR3: CASRETGYYTQYF

size: -
D: TRBD1
V: TRBV12-3/TRBV12-4
J: TRBJ1-5
DNA: TGTGCCAGCAGTTTCAGGGGGAATCAGCCCCAGCATTTT
CDR3: CASSFRGNQPQHF

size: -
D: -
V: TRBV12-3/TRBV12-4
J: TRBJ2-2
DNA: TGTGCCAGCAGTTTGGCTAGCTTCGGGGAGCTGTTTTTT
CDR3: CASSLASFGELFF

size: -
D: -
V: TRBV3-1/TRBV3-2
J: TRBJ1-1
DNA: TGTGCCAGCAGCCACTCTGGACGGGAGGGCAAAATGAACACTGAAGCTTTCTTT
CDR3: CASSHSGREGKMNTEAFF

size: -
D: -
V: TRBV27
J: TRBJ2-7
DNA: TGTGCCAGCAGTCATCGACTAAGCTACGAGCAGTACTTC
CDR3: CASSHRLSYEQYF

size: -
D: -
V: TRBV15
J: TRBJ2-5
DNA: TGTGCCACCAGCAGACCAGACGAGGCGCGGGAGACCCAGTACTTC
CDR3: CATSRPDEARETQYF

size: -
D: TRBD1
V: TRBV6-5
J: TRBJ2-7
DNA: TGTGCCAGCTACAACGGACAGGAATACGAGCAGTACTTC
CDR3: CASYNGQEYEQYF

size: once
D: TRBD2
V: TRBV19
J: TRBJ2-1
DNA: TGTGCCAGTAGTATTAAGACTAGCGGGAGAGGGGAGCAGTTCTTC
CDR3: CASSIKTSGRGEQFF

size: -
D: -
V: TRBV10-2
J: TRBJ1-3
DNA: TGCGCCAGCAGTGAGACGAGGAGTCCCTCTGGAAACACCATATATTTT
CDR3: CASSETRSPSGNTIYF

size: -
D: TRBD2
V: TRBV10-1
J: TRBJ2-5
DNA: TGCGCCAGCAGTGAGTCAGCGGGAAAGTGGGAGACCCAGTACTTC
CDR3: CASSESAGKWETQYF

size: -
D: -
V: TRBV6-5
J: TRBJ1-2
DNA: TGTGCCAGCAGTTTAGAGGGAATTTCGGGCTACACCTTC
CDR3: CASSLEGISGYTF

size: -
D: TRBD1
V: TRBV15
J: TRBJ2-3
DNA: TGTGCCACCAGCCCCCAGGGGACAGGAAGCACAGATACGCAGTATTTT
CDR3: CATSPQGTGSTDTQYF

size: -
D: -
V: TRBV5-4
J: TRBJ2-3
DNA: TGTGCCAGCAGCTTCCTGACAGTCACAGATACGCAGTATTTT
CDR3: CASSFLTVTDTQYF

size: few
D: TRBD2
V: TRBV6-5
J: TRBJ2-3
DNA: TGTGCCAGCAGGAATCGAGCGGGAGGCACAGATACGCAGTATTTT
CDR3: CASRNRAGGTDTQYF

size: -
D: -
V: TRBV10-3
J: TRBJ2-7
DNA: TGTGCCATCAGCCGAGACGTAATCGACAGGATTGAGCAGTACTTC
CDR3: CAISRDVIDRIEQYF

size: -
D: TRBD1
V: TRBV6-1
J: TRBJ2-7
DNA: TGTGCCAGCAGTGAAGCGCTGGGACAGGGTTCCTACGAGCAGTACTTC
CDR3: CASSEALGQGSYEQYF

size: -
D: TRBD2
V: TRBV7-9
J: TRBJ2-1
DNA: TGTGCCAGCAGCTTAGTAGCGGGGGGGAATTTTGAGCAGTTCTTC
CDR3: CASSLVAGGNFEQFF

size: -
D: -
V: TRBV6-5
J: TRBJ2-2
DNA: TGTGCCAGCAACAACGGAGGATCCGGGACCGGGGAGCTGTTTTTT
CDR3: CASNNGGSGTGELFF

size: -
D: TRBD1
V: TRBV28
J: TRBJ2-7
DNA: TGTGCCAGCAGTTTAACAGGGGAAGCCTACGAGCAGTACTTC
CDR3: CASSLTGEAYEQYF

size: -
D: -
V: TRBV2
J: TRBJ2-7
DNA: TGTGCCAGCAGTGAACGTGCCATCGGCGAGCAGTACTTC
CDR3: CASSERAIGEQYF

size: -
D: -
V: TRBV28
J: TRBJ2-7
DNA: TGTGCCAGCAGTATACTTCAGGGGTCTGTTTTCGAGCAGTACTTC
CDR3: CASSILQGSVFEQYF

size: once
D: -
V: TRBV9
J: TRBJ2-3
DNA: TGTGCCAGCAGCGTAGCTTTTGGGGGCAGCACAGATACGCAGTATTTT
CDR3: CASSVAFGGSTDTQYF

size: -
D: TRBD2
V: TRBV28
J: TRBJ2-7
DNA: TGTGCCAGCAGGCGACCGGGACTACTACACGAGCAGTACTTC
CDR3: CASRRPGLLHEQYF

size: -
D: TRBD1
V: TRBV11-2
J: TRBJ2-7
DNA: TGTGCCAGCAGCCCCATCGACAGGGGGCGCTTGGTTCGAGCCTACGAGCAGTACTTC
CDR3: CASSPIDRGRLVRAYEQYF

size: -
D: TRBD1
V: TRBV11-2
J: TRBJ2-2
DNA: TGTGCCAGCAGCTTTTTGGTGGGACAGAACGTCGGGGAGCTGTTTTTT
CDR3: CASSFLVGQNVGELFF

size: once
D: -
V: TRBV20-1
J: TRBJ1-1
DNA: TGCAGTGCTAGTTCTCACAGCCTTGAAGCTTTCTTT
CDR3: CSASSHSLEAFF

size: -
D: TRBD2
V: TRBV5-1
J: TRBJ2-1
DNA: TGCGCCAGCAGCTTGGGGACTAGCGGGAGGGCCCTAAATGAGCAGTTCTTC
CDR3: CASSLGTSGRALNEQFF

size: -
D: -
V: TRBV11-2
J: TRBJ2-7
DNA: TGTGCCAGCAGCCCGCTGTGGGGAGTACCCTACGAGCAGTACTTC
CDR3: CASSPLWGVPYEQYF

size: once
D: TRBD2
V: TRBV27
J: TRBJ2-7
DNA: TGTGCCAGCAGTCTCAGCGGGATAAGCTACGAGCAGTACTTC
CDR3: CASSLSGISYEQYF

size: -
D: -
V: TRBV24-1
J: TRBJ2-1
DNA: TGTGCCACCAGTGATTCGAGCGAGGCCTATTCCTACAATGAGCAGTTCTTC
CDR3: CATSDSSEAYSYNEQFF

size: once
D: TRBD2
V: TRBV7-2
J: TRBJ2-3
DNA: TGTGCCAGCAGCCCGGGGGGTAGCACAGATACGCAGTATTTT
CDR3: CASSPGGSTDTQYF

size: -
D: -
V: TRBV18
J: TRBJ1-2
DNA: TGTGCCAGCTCACCCGGTAATGGCTACACCTTC
CDR3: CASSPGNGYTF

size: -
D: -
V: TRBV10-3
J: TRBJ1-1
DNA: TGTGCCATCAGCCAGATGAACACTGAAGCTTTCTTT
CDR3: CAISQMNTEAFF

size: once
D: -
V: TRBV19
J: TRBJ1-1
DNA: TGTGCCAGTAGTAAGAGAAACACTGAAGCTTTCTTT
CDR3: CASSKRNTEAFF